Each of the 26 T cell receptor beta chains below was sequenced from the same sample in a study of cytomegalovirus exposure and HLA in healthy donors. The PCR contained 60 Vbeta and 13 Jbeta primers. The repertoire was sequenced with immunoSEQ multiplex PCR; TCRdb's copy has only in-frame clones and lacks some. Of some 200,000 clones in the sample, 83% were seen once. The sequencing input was PBMCs. All receptors come from a girl between 5 and 17 years old in good health and CMV-seronegative.

The rearrangement joins TRBV10-3 to TRBJ2-2, with D maybe TRBD1 (5 bases). The length of the CDR3 is 18 residues. V was clipped by 0 bases and J by 6 bases, with 20 bases between them. Germline V gene lookup returns CDR1 ENHRY and CDR2 SYGVKD. As DNA, the CDR3 is TGTGCCATCAGTGAGTCTGTGGGTCCCGGACAACTGGCCGGGGAGCTGTTTTTT. This gives the protein CAISESVGPGQLAGELFF.

The rearrangement joins TRBV7-6 to TRBJ2-5; 8 nucleotides line up with TRBD2. Germline V CDR1 and CDR2: SGHVS, FNYEAQ. V lost 5 bases to trimming and J lost 4 bases; unmatched junction nucleotides: 12. The CDR3 has 16 residues. CDR3 in DNA: TGTGCCAGCAGCAACCAGGGGACTAGTAATTCAGAGACCCAGTACTTC. It specifies CASSNQGTSNSETQYF.

Of note for this clone: A read error may produce the germline difference seen at one junction end. J is TRBJ2-7 and V is TRBV7-9; D uncertain. Germline loops: CDR1 SEHNR, CDR2 FQNEAQ (reference sequence). The CDR3 is 12 amino acids. As DNA, the CDR3 is TGTTCCAGCTCAAACCTTCGGGACGAGCAGTACTTC. It specifies CSSSNLRDEQYF.

A word on this clone: Sequence at one end of the junction differs from germline and may be a read error. V gene TRBV7-9 combines with J gene TRBJ1-4; 11 nucleotides line up with TRBD1. The CDR3 extends over 15 amino acids. CDR1 and CDR2 (germline): SEHNR, FQNEAQ (reference sequence). The CDR3 DNA reads as TGTGCCAGCAGCTTTGGACAGGGGGCTAACGAAAAACTGTTTTTT. Amino acid sequence: CASSFGQGANEKLFF.

This chain links TRBV7-9 with TRBJ1-1; D is unresolved. V gave up 5 bases and J gave up 5 bases, with 18 bases separating them. The CDR3 length is 15 residues. Germline V CDR1 and CDR2: SEHNR, FQNEAQ (reference sequence). In DNA form, the CDR3 reads TGTGCCAGCAGCCCTCGTTCAGGTGGCGGGACTGAAGCTTTCTTT. Amino acid sequence: CASSPRSGGGTEAFF.

This clone appeared once. This sequence joins TRBV7-3 and TRBJ2-2; TRBD2 might be the D (7 bases). There are 14 residues in the CDR3. V lost 5 bases and J 4 bases, leaving 11 bases between the germline ends. CDR1 is SGHTA, CDR2 FQGTGA, per germline. The CDR3 here is CASSKGGGTGELFF. As DNA, the CDR3 is TGTGCCAGCAGCAAAGGGGGGGGCACCGGGGAGCTGTTTTTT.

The chain is built from TRBV2 and TRBJ1-5; 8 positions match TRBD1. CDR3 length equals 15 residues. Germline CDR1 and CDR2: SNHLY and FYNNEI. V gave up 1 base and J gave up 5 bases; unmatched junction bases: 4. CDR3 bases: TGTGCCAGCAGTGAAGGACAGGGGATTTATCAGCCCCAGCATTTT. Protein product: CASSEGQGIYQPQHF.

The chain recombines TRBV18 with TRBJ1-1; weak D call: TRBD1 (5 bases). V lost 3 bases and J lost 2, with 10 bases in between. The germline V gene has CDR1 KGHSH and CDR2 LQKENI. CDR3 length equals 14 residues. This CDR3 is CASSPQGFNTEAFF. The CDR3 DNA reads as TGTGCCAGCTCACCCCAGGGATTTAACACTGAAGCTTTCTTT.

This chain joins TRBV10-3 and TRBJ2-7; perhaps TRBD1 as D (6 bases). The CDR3 has 13 amino acids. Trimming took 10 bases from V and 3 from J, leaving 16 bases between them. Germline V lookup: CDR1 ENHRY, CDR2 SYGVKD. This chain's CDR3 is CATGTGSGYEQYF. CDR3 sequence (DNA): TGTGCCACTGGTACAGGGTCGGGCTACGAGCAGTACTTC.

The chain joins TRBV4-2 to TRBJ2-5, with 9 bases that match TRBD1. V shed 3 bases and J 0 bases; nucleotides not matched to a gene: 5. The CDR3 has 16 amino acids. Germline V gives CDR1 LGHNA, CDR2 YNFKEQ. CDR3 amino acids: CASSHTGGAYQETQYF. The CDR3 DNA sequence: TGTGCCAGCAGCCACACAGGGGGCGCGTACCAAGAGACCCAGTACTTC.

The gene calls are TRBV5-4 and TRBJ2-7, with 7 bases aligning to TRBD1. The V segment lost 2 bases and the J segment 2 bases; nucleotides outside the gene matches: 10. This CDR3 contains 16 residues. Germline lookup yields CDR1 SGHNT and CDR2 YYREEE (reference sequence). The CDR3, as DNA: TGTGCCAGCAGCTTTGGGCAGACAGGGCTAACCTACGAGCAGTACTTC. This encodes CASSFGQTGLTYEQYF.

The chain combines TRBV9 with TRBJ1-2; TRBD1 is a possible D gene (5 bases). Germline values: CDR1 SGDLS, CDR2 YYNGEE. The V gene lost 0 bases and the J gene lost 8 bases, with 14 bases spanning the gap. This CDR3 comprises 14 residues. CDR3 nucleotide sequence: TGTGCCAGCAGCGTAGGCTCAGGGCTTCAAGGCTACACCTTC. This sequence encodes CASSVGSGLQGYTF. Looking up the rest from reference TRBV9 and TRBJ1-2 gives the full variable domain: DSGVTQTPKHLITATGQRVTLRCSPRSGDLSVYWYQQSLDQGLQFLIQYYNGEERAKGNILERFSAQQFPDLHSELNLSSLELGDSALYFCASSVGSGLQGYTFGSGTRLTVV.

The genes are TRBV7-8 and TRBJ2-7; D remains ambiguous. The CDR3 is 11 amino acids. Germline V gene data show CDR1 as SGHVS and CDR2 as FQNEAQ. V was trimmed by 5 bases and J by 5 bases, leaving 7 bases between them. The DNA for the CDR3 is TGTGCCAGCAGCCCCCAGAACGAGCAGTACTTC. Translation gives CASSPQNEQYF.

This sequence joins TRBV5-1 and TRBJ1-1; 7 nucleotides agree with TRBD1. In germline, CDR1 is SGHRS, CDR2 YFSETQ. The V gene end was trimmed by 2 bases and the J gene end by 6 bases; junction bases not matched to a gene: 10. The CDR3 sequence is 15 residues long. DNA for the CDR3: TGCGCCAGCAGCTTAACAGGGGTAGAGGTCGCTGAAGCTTTCTTT. Encoded protein: CASSLTGVEVAEAFF.

The rearrangement links TRBV27 to TRBJ2-5, with 10 bases identical to TRBD2. CDR3 length equals 15 residues. Losses at the gene ends were 4 bases for V and 3 bases for J; bases not matched to a gene: 5. CDR1 is MNHEY and CDR2 is SMNVEV in the germline V gene (reference sequence). CDR3 nucleotides: TGTGCCAGCAGTTCGCAGCGGGAGGGGGAAGAGACCCAGTACTTC. It specifies CASSSQREGEETQYF.

CDR3 amino acids: CASRSDQGRGYTF. For the CDR3, the DNA is TGTGCCAGCAGGAGCGATCAGGGTCGCGGCTACACCTTC. This chain uses TRBV6-1 with TRBJ1-2; maybe TRBD1 (5 bases). The V and J ends lost 6 bases and 8 bases respectively, with 16 bases between them. There are 13 residues in the CDR3. The germline V gene has CDR1 MNHNS and CDR2 SASEGT.

The J gene is TRBJ1-2, the V gene TRBV6-5; no clear D. The germline V gene has CDR1 MNHEY and CDR2 SVGAGI. V lost 2 bases to trimming and J lost 4 bases, with 11 bases between them. The length of the CDR3 is 14 residues. The CDR3 region has the DNA TGTGCCAGCAGTTACCTGCCAACAGTCTATGGCTACACCTTC. Residues: CASSYLPTVYGYTF.

V usage is TRBV18 and J usage is TRBJ1-1, with TRBD1 matching over 7 bases. This CDR3 contains 14 residues. Germline-derived CDR1 and CDR2 are KGHSH and LQKENI. V gave up 2 bases and J gave up 2 bases; unmatched junction bases: 2. The CDR3 loop is CASSPDRANTEAFF. The CDR3 nucleotides read TGTGCCAGCTCACCAGACAGGGCTAACACTGAAGCTTTCTTT.

V is TRBV7-9 and J is TRBJ1-4; D uncertain. The CDR3 runs to 15 residues. Trimming stripped 5 bases from V and 6 bases from J, with 16 bases between. Germline V gene data show CDR1 as SEHNR and CDR2 as FQNEAQ (reference sequence). Here the CDR3 reads CASSPADGTDEKLFF. DNA of the CDR3: TGTGCCAGCAGCCCAGCGGACGGAACCGATGAAAAACTGTTTTTT.

V is TRBV12-5 and J is TRBJ2-3, with D possibly TRBD2 on 8 matching bases. This CDR3 is built from 16 residues. The V end was cut by 5 bases, the J end by 3 bases, with 18 bases between. Looked up from germline, CDR1 is LGHNT and CDR2 is FRNRAP. DNA of the CDR3: TGTGCTAGTGGTGACAACAGGGGCGGGAGGACAGATACGCAGTATTTT. Amino acid sequence: CASGDNRGGRTDTQYF.

The chain carries TRBV6-5 and TRBJ1-2; 7 bases line up with TRBD1. The CDR3 has 13 residues. Germline V gene lookup returns CDR1 MNHEY and CDR2 SVGAGI. V lost 5 bases and J lost 10; bases outside the gene matches: 10. The CDR3 nucleotides are TGTGCCAGCAGTCCGAGGGGGCTAAATCACTACACCTTC. Protein sequence: CASSPRGLNHYTF.

The genes are TRBV5-6 and TRBJ1-2, with a possible D match to TRBD1 (5 bases). Germline values: CDR1 SGHDT, CDR2 YYEEEE. This CDR3 has 14 amino acids. Trimming left V 4 bases short and J 0 bases short, with 10 bases between. In DNA form, the CDR3 reads TGTGCCAGCAGCACAGGAGCAGCTAACTATGGCTACACCTTC. Translating gives CASSTGAANYGYTF.

The chain carries TRBV18 and TRBJ1-1; possibly TRBD1 for D (5 bases). Germline V gives CDR1 KGHSH, CDR2 LQKENI. The CDR3 sequence is 14 residues long. Trimming left V 2 bases short and J 4 bases short, with 11 bases between. The CDR3 nucleotides read TGTGCCAGCTCACCAAAGATCGGGGGCACTGAAGCTTTCTTT. Its protein is CASSPKIGGTEAFF.

CDR3 bases: TGTGCCAGCTCACCATCAACGGGGCGGGAGGCGGGAGAGACCCAGTACTTC. Amino acids: CASSPSTGREAGETQYF. This chain uses TRBV18 with TRBJ2-5, with 8 bases matching TRBD2. Losses at the gene ends were 2 bases for V and 4 bases for J; bases not matched to a gene: 12. The CDR3 extends over 17 amino acids. Germline values: CDR1 KGHSH, CDR2 LQKENI.

This clone came up once. The J gene is TRBJ2-7, the V gene TRBV5-6; 10 bases are shared with TRBD1. Trimming took 3 bases from V and 3 from J; bases not matched to a gene: 6. The germline gives CDR1 SGHDT, CDR2 YYEEEE. The CDR3 runs 15 residues. This CDR3 reads CASSSTGTGDYEQYF. CDR3 nucleotide sequence: TGTGCCAGCAGCTCCACCGGGACAGGGGACTACGAGCAGTACTTC.

The rearrangement uses TRBV28 and TRBJ1-2; 8 nucleotides align to TRBD1. The V gene end was trimmed by 2 bases and the J gene end by 8 bases; junction bases not matched to a gene: 10. Germline CDR1 and CDR2: MDHEN and SYDVKM. This CDR3 is 15 amino acids long. CDR3 DNA: TGTGCCAGCAGTTTAGCGCAGGGGGCCCTTAAAGGCTACACCTTC. Encoded protein: CASSLAQGALKGYTF.